A single T cell receptor (beta chain) is shown here with its context. Its target is unknown. TCRdb's table, derived via immunoSEQ multiplex PCR, lists solely in-frame clones and lacks some. The sample contains 25,000 to 35,000 clones, about 93% of which appear only once. This record comes from a study of T cell clonotyping in hematopoietic cell transplantation. On the study more broadly: Recipient samples before transplant were obtained post-cytoreduction.

Time point reported: recipient sample about 28 days before transplant, after cytoreduction. Study results and caveats: Broader posttransplant TCR repertoire diversity was predicted by graft donor and pretransplant recipient Inverse Simpson Index values. After transplant, recipient diversity fell while pathologically expanded clonotypes grew through day 180. CD4 and CD8 repertoire contributions could not be separated without sorting.

Trimming removed 2 bases at V and 7 bases at J, with 5 bases between. The CDR3 is 11 amino acids. Germline CDR1 SGHAT, CDR2 FQNNGV. This sequence joins TRBV11-2 and TRBJ1-1; D uncertain. The source of this sequence is a man aged 45-65 years with acute myeloid leukemia. Some clones in this sample may be carry-over from other donors' samples. Material: peripheral blood mononuclear cells, obtained before stem cell transplant. CDR3 loop: CASSLSIEAFF. The CDR3 DNA reads as TGTGCCAGCAGCTTAAGTATTGAAGCTTTCTTT.